This T cell receptor beta chain was identified during a study of cytomegalovirus exposure and HLA in healthy donors. The CDR3 contains 15 residues. V gave up 5 bases and J gave up 5 bases; unmatched junction bases: 4. CDR1 is SGHTA and CDR2 is FQGNSA in the germline V gene. The study ran its PCR with 60 Vbeta and 13 Jbeta primers. Here immunoSEQ multiplex PCR was the method, and the copy in TCRdb shows in-frame clones only, minus some. The top ten clones hold about 5.8% of a sample with under 130,000 clones, about three quarters of them seen once. This clone has just one count. The V gene is TRBV7-2, the J gene TRBJ2-1; 12 nucleotides align to TRBD2. The receptor's source is a male donor in good health and CMV-seronegative. The sequenced sample consisted of PBMCs. CDR3 amino acids: CASSLGLAGNNEQFF. The CDR3 DNA is TGTGCCAGCAGCCTCGGACTAGCGGGAAACAATGAGCAGTTCTTC.